The present TCR beta chain was sequenced within a study of blood T cell repertoires in COVID-19. Overall study context: The samples span acute and convalescent COVID-19 from the United States, Italy and Spain.

TCRdb keeps only in-frame clones here, not all; method: immunoSEQ multiplex PCR. The sample includes 380,000 or so clones, roughly 88% of them seen just once. The germline V gene encodes CDR1 SGHAT and CDR2 FQNNGV. The trim removed 3 bases at V and 3 bases at J, leaving 5 bases unmatched. The CDR3 consists of 17 residues. Sequencing used PBMCs or T cells enriched from blood (not recorded which). The chain joins TRBV11-2 to TRBJ2-2; 12 nucleotides align to TRBD2. The clonotype comes from a woman aged 25 to 39 with acute COVID-19. CDR3 in amino acids: CASSFTSGGRDTGELFF. The CDR3 nucleotides are TGTGCCAGCAGCTTCACTAGCGGGGGGAGAGACACCGGGGAGCTGTTTTTT.